A single sample is the source of the 20 T cell receptor beta chains below, sequenced in a study of blood T cell repertoires in COVID-19. Sequencing used immunoSEQ multiplex PCR; TCRdb keeps in-frame clones, though not all of them. Among about 490,000 clones listed, 80% to 90% were seen once. The sequencing sample was made of peripheral blood. All receptors come from a human donor in a cohort sampled during active COVID-19.

The chain is built from TRBV19 and TRBJ1-2, with D unclear. Germline CDR1 reads LNHDA; CDR2 reads SQIVND (reference sequence). The CDR3 is 14 amino acids. The V gene lost 3 bases and the J gene lost 4 bases, with 12 bases spanning the gap. The chain's CDR3 is CASSILGGSYGYTF. The CDR3 DNA reads TGTGCCAGTAGTATTCTAGGAGGGTCCTATGGCTACACCTTC.

The chain uses TRBV27 and TRBJ2-7; 9 bases are shared with TRBD2. J was trimmed by 3 bases and V by 4 bases; bases with no gene match: 4. This CDR3 is built from 14 residues. Germline CDR1 reads MNHEY; CDR2 reads SMNVEV (reference sequence). The CDR3 DNA follows: TGTGCCAGCAGTTCCCTAGCGGGGATCTACGAGCAGTACTTC. It translates to CASSSLAGIYEQYF.

The chain links TRBV9 to TRBJ2-1; 9 positions agree with TRBD2. J lost 4 bases, V lost 3 bases, and 5 bases had no gene match. CDR3 length: 15 residues. Germline V CDR1 and CDR2: SGDLS, YYNGEE. CDR3 protein: CASSERLAAYNEQFF. The CDR3 DNA reads TGTGCCAGCAGCGAACGACTAGCGGCTTACAATGAGCAGTTCTTC.

The V call is TRBV10-1, the J call TRBJ2-1, with 8 positions matching TRBD2. Germline CDR1 and CDR2: WNHNN and SYGVQD (reference sequence). This CDR3 region has 15 residues. This chain's CDR3 is CGLEGREAYYNEQFF. The CDR3 DNA follows: TGCGGACTGGAAGGGCGGGAGGCCTATTACAATGAGCAGTTCTTC.

V is TRBV5-1 and J is TRBJ2-7; tentatively, D is TRBD1 (6 bases). CDR1 is SGHRS, CDR2 YFSETQ, per germline. The CDR3 is made up of 13 amino acids. Deletions cut 1 base from V and 5 bases from J, with 10 bases between. The CDR3 region has the DNA TGCGCCAGCAGCTTGATGGGGGCTGACGAGCAGTACTTC. This translates into CASSLMGADEQYF.

The CDR3 nucleotides are TGTGCCAGTAGTACCCGACAGGGAGAGCAGCCCCAGCATTTT. Translating it yields CASSTRQGEQPQHF. The chain combines TRBV19 with TRBJ1-5, with 7 bases identical to TRBD1. V shed 4 bases and J 7 bases; nucleotides not matched to a gene: 7. CDR3 length: 14 amino acids. Germline V lookup: CDR1 LNHDA, CDR2 SQIVND (reference sequence).

This clone was observed a few times. V is TRBV5-8 and J is TRBJ2-6, with 8 nucleotides matching TRBD1. This CDR3 contains 15 residues. Germline CDR1 reads SGHTS; CDR2 reads YDEGEE. Germline trimming cut 4 bases from V and 2 bases from J; bases unmatched to any gene: 2. CDR3 bases: TGTGCCAGCAGCCGGGACAGGACTGGGGCCAACGTCCTGACTTTC. This codes for CASSRDRTGANVLTF.

DNA for the CDR3: TGTGCCAGCTCACCGAGACAGGGGGGCGATGAGCAGTTCTTC. It encodes CASSPRQGGDEQFF. V is TRBV18 and J is TRBJ2-1, with 9 bases that match TRBD1. This CDR3 has 14 residues. The V gene's germline CDR1 is KGHSH and CDR2 LQKENI. Losses at the gene ends were 3 bases for V and 8 bases for J; bases not matched to a gene: 5.

The chain combines TRBV4-2 with TRBJ2-1; TRBD2 agrees at 7 bases. CDR3 size: 17 residues. The germline CDR1 and CDR2 sequences are LGHNA and YNFKEQ. V lost 0 bases and J lost 2; bases outside the gene matches: 7. CDR3 in DNA: TGTGCCAGCAGCCAAGATCCCTCTAGCGGAGCCTACAATGAGCAGTTCTTC. This codes for CASSQDPSSGAYNEQFF.

V usage is TRBV19 and J usage is TRBJ2-7, with TRBD1 matching 7 bases. There are 13 residues in the CDR3. V lost 4 bases, J lost 3 bases, and 3 bases stayed unmatched. Germline-derived CDR1 and CDR2 are LNHDA and SQIVND (reference sequence). The CDR3 sequence is CASSTWDSYEQYF. As DNA, the CDR3 is TGTGCCAGTAGTACCTGGGACAGCTACGAGCAGTACTTC. Variable domain in full (rest from reference TRBV19 and TRBJ2-7): DGGITQSPKYLFRKEGQNVTLSCEQNLNHDAMYWYRQDPGQGLRLIYYSQIVNDFQKGDIAEGYSVSREKKESFPLTVTSAQKNPTAFYLCASSTWDSYEQYFGPGTRLTVT.

V gene TRBV6-5 combines with J gene TRBJ1-1; 8 positions agree with TRBD1. The V segment lost 6 bases and the J segment 3 bases; nucleotides outside the gene matches: 9. Germline V CDR1 and CDR2: MNHEY, SVGAGI. This CDR3 has 15 residues. In nucleotides, the CDR3 is TGTGCCAGCAGGGATACAGGGGGAAGGGACACTGAAGCTTTCTTT. Protein: CASRDTGGRDTEAFF.

The V and J genes are TRBV19 and TRBJ2-1; TRBD2 agrees at 8 bases. CDR1 and CDR2 from the germline V gene are LNHDA and SQIVND (reference sequence). Trimming at V came to 1 base and at J to 6 bases, leaving 5 bases not matched to a gene. The CDR3 loop spans 15 amino acids. CDR3 loop: CASSIVGRAANEQFF. DNA for the CDR3: TGTGCCAGTAGTATAGTCGGGAGGGCCGCCAATGAGCAGTTCTTC.

The chain carries TRBV12-2 and TRBJ1-2. TRBV12-2 is a pseudogene segment. The CDR3 loop spans 20 amino acids. CDR3 loop: CASRWTGGRQDTVTDYGYTF. As DNA, the CDR3 is TGTGCAAGTCGCTGGACGGGGGGGAGACAGGACACCGTTACGGACTATGGCTACACCTTC.

The V call is TRBV7-6, the J call TRBJ1-1; no clear D. The V and J ends lost 1 base and 0 bases respectively, with 9 bases between them. CDR3 size: 15 residues. Germline CDR1 and CDR2: SGHVS and FNYEAQ. The DNA of the CDR3 is TGTGCCAGCAGCTTAGGAGGTCCGATGAACACTGAAGCTTTCTTT. Residues: CASSLGGPMNTEAFF. Full variable domain (rest looked up from reference TRBV7-6 and TRBJ1-1): GAGVSQSPRYKVTKRGQDVALRCDPISGHVSLYWYRQALGQGPEFLTYFNYEAQQDKSGLPNDRFSAERPEGSISTLTIQRTEQRDSAMYRCASSLGGPMNTEAFFGQGTRLTVV.

J is TRBJ2-1 and V is TRBV28, with TRBD2 identical over 9 bases. Germline-derived CDR1 and CDR2 are MDHEN and SYDVKM. The CDR3 sequence is 16 residues long. Trimming took 6 bases from V and 6 from J; bases not matched to a gene: 12. In DNA form, the CDR3 reads TGTGCCAGCAGAGATAGCGGGAGTTTTCCCGGCAATGAGCAGTTCTTC. Protein sequence: CASRDSGSFPGNEQFF. The full variable domain, its missing parts supplied by reference TRBV28 and TRBJ2-1, is DVKVTQSSRYLVKRTGEKVFLECVQDMDHENMFWYRQDPGLGLRLIYFSYDVKMKEKGDIPEGYSVSREKKERFSLILESASTNQTSMYLCASRDSGSFPGNEQFFGPGTRLTVL.

This clone was observed once. The chain employs TRBV7-8 and TRBJ2-2; D might be TRBD1 (5 bases). Trimming left V 2 bases short and J 0 bases short, with 10 bases between. Germline CDR1 SGHVS, CDR2 FQNEAQ. This CDR3 region has 16 residues. CDR3 nucleotide sequence: TGTGCCAGCAGCTTATTAGCAGGGTCGAACACCGGGGAGCTGTTTTTT. This sequence encodes CASSLLAGSNTGELFF.

This chain joins TRBV7-2 and TRBJ1-2; D uncertain. The CDR3 is 13 residues long. Trimming removed 1 base from V and 2 bases from J, with 5 bases in between. The germline V gene encodes CDR1 SGHTA and CDR2 FQGNSA. In nucleotides, the CDR3 is TGTGCCAGCAGCTTAGGCCAGAACTATGGCTACACCTTC. It codes for CASSLGQNYGYTF.

The V call is TRBV5-6, the J call TRBJ2-1; 11 bases map to TRBD2. This CDR3 is built from 17 residues. The V gene end was trimmed by 2 bases and the J gene end by 4 bases; junction bases not matched to a gene: 8. Germline CDR1 reads SGHDT; CDR2 reads YYEEEE. The CDR3 DNA is TGTGCCAGCAGCTTTCTCACCCGACTAGCGGGGTACAATGAGCAGTTCTTC. This gives the protein CASSFLTRLAGYNEQFF.

The chain has TRBV7-9 and TRBJ2-3; 10 nucleotides line up with TRBD2. The CDR3 spans 15 residues. Per the germline V gene, CDR1 is SEHNR and CDR2 is FQNEAQ (reference sequence). V trimming: 4 bases; J trimming: 2 bases; junction bases outside the gene matches: 3. The CDR3 DNA sequence: TGTGCCAGCAGCTCGCTAGCGGGGGTCACAGATACGCAGTATTTT. Protein: CASSSLAGVTDTQYF.

The CDR3 sequence is CSVGGTQSGETQYF. The CDR3 region has the DNA TGCAGCGTTGGGGGGACTCAAAGCGGAGAGACCCAGTACTTC. The chain combines TRBV29-1 with TRBJ2-5, with a possible D match to TRBD2 (6 bases). V shed 4 bases and J shed 4 bases, with 16 bases lying between them. The CDR3 totals 14 residues. From germline, CDR1 is SQVTM and CDR2 ANQGSEA.